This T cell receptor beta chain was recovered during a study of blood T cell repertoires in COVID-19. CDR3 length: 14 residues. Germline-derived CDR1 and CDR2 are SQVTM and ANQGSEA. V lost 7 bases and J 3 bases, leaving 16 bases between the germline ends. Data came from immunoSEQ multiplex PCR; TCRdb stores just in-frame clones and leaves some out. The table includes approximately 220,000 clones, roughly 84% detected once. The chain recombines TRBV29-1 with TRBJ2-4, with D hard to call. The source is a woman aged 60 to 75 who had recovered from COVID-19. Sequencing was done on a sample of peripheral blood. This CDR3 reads CSASPRVSKNIQYF. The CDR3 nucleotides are TGCAGCGCCTCCCCCCGGGTGAGCAAAAACATTCAGTACTTC.